The TCR beta chain under discussion was sequenced for a study of blood T cells in healthy people across ages. At the level of the study: Capture via template switching afforded approximately one barcoded beta molecule per two T cells.

For this clonotype: Its cognate antigen is unknown.

Points from the study as a whole: PBMCs that were unsorted prevented a conclusive naive versus antigen-experienced comparison.

V was pared by 4 bases and J by 3 bases, with 13 bases between. CDR3 length: 15 residues. Then a second PCR, running roughly 7 to 11 cycles, was carried out with a sample-barcoded 5' primer and a J-beta primer mix. TCRdb recomputed calls from the 5' RACE reads with MiXCR, one row per CDR3 protein. This sample has around 750,000 distinct CDR3 sequences, with 40% to 65% found just once. This sequence originates from a man older than 75 in good health. The chain uses TRBV12-3 or TRBV12-4 and TRBJ2-1; D not resolved. The sequencing sample was made of blood. The CDR3 nucleotides are TGTGCCAGCAGTTGGCAGAGACGTATCTACAATGAGCAGTTCTTC. The encoded protein is CASSWQRRIYNEQFF.